This T cell receptor beta chain was profiled in a study of blood T cells in healthy people across ages. Trimming at V came to 7 bases and at J to 11 bases, leaving 11 bases not matched to a gene. Germline V gene data show CDR1 as DFQATT and CDR2 as SNEGSKA (reference sequence). This CDR3 has 13 amino acids. General study points: Among T cells, TCR beta diversity per million cells dropped roughly linearly as age rose.

Primers used in a second PCR of about 6 to 12 cycles were a sample-barcoded 5' primer and a J-beta primer mix. A template-switch adaptor with 12 random nucleotides tagged each cDNA molecule. Each CDR3 protein is one row after TCRdb ran MiXCR on the 5' RACE reads. The table has hundreds of thousands of distinct CDR3 sequences, around two fifths seen once. Extracted total RNA amounted to at least 5.5 micrograms for each sample. This clonotype was observed a few times. Its antigen remains unknown. This sequence was found in a man older than 75 in good health. The rearrangement uses TRBV20-1 and TRBJ2-5; 12 bases align to TRBD1. The sample taken for sequencing was blood. The CDR3 DNA reads TGCAGTGTAAAGGGACAGGGGGCGCGTGAGCAGTACTTC. Translation: CSVKGQGAREQYF.